This passage covers 12 T cell receptor beta chains from one sample sequenced in a study of Ad26.COV2.S vaccination and SARS-CoV-2 variants. Profiled with immunoSEQ multiplex PCR; TCRdb holds only in-frame clones, not every one. Among about 430,000 clones listed, around 90% were seen once. Treatment meaning: around 19 received Ad26.COV2.S at low or high dose, single or two shots; 5 received placebo; per-sample allocation not given. The study sampled participants on day 63 after the first vaccine or placebo injection. This material consisted of peripheral blood, taken in a trial of Ad26.COV2.S vaccine versus placebo. These receptors originate from a person aged 18-60 years who received the Ad26.COV2.S COVID-19 vaccine or a placebo.

This sequence joins TRBV27 and TRBJ2-1; 7 bases map to TRBD2. Trimming cost V 5 bases and J 9 bases; bases outside gene matches: 13. The germline gives CDR1 MNHEY, CDR2 SMNVEV (reference sequence). The CDR3 totals 15 residues. In DNA, the CDR3 is TGTGCCAGCAGTCGACTAGCCGGTCCTCCGCCTGAGCAGTTCTTC. Residues: CASSRLAGPPPEQFF.

J is TRBJ2-5 and V is TRBV5-3; D is unclear. TRBV5-3 is reported as an ORF; its role is uncertain. The CDR3 is made up of 16 amino acids. The V end was cut by 0 bases, the J end by 1 base, with 13 bases between. The CDR3 region is CARSLVARQIQETQYF. The CDR3 DNA sequence: TGTGCCAGAAGCTTGGTGGCTCGGCAGATCCAAGAGACCCAGTACTTC.

The rearrangement uses TRBV6-1 and TRBJ2-2; 9 nucleotides line up with TRBD1. V shed 2 bases, J shed 4 bases, and the junction held 14 bases outside the gene matches. The germline gives CDR1 MNHNS, CDR2 SASEGT. CDR3 size: 19 residues. CDR3 sequence reads: CASSESVWDREGITGELFF. The CDR3 DNA reads TGTGCCAGCAGTGAATCGGTGTGGGACAGGGAAGGGATCACCGGGGAGCTGTTTTTT.

The rearrangement links TRBV6-1 to TRBJ2-3; D ambiguous. Trimming took 0 bases from V and 4 from J, leaving 20 bases between them. This CDR3 has 18 residues. Germline-derived CDR1 and CDR2 are MNHNS and SASEGT. CDR3 in amino acids: CASSEANAYTHTPDTQYF. The CDR3 DNA sequence: TGTGCCAGCAGTGAAGCGAATGCTTACACACACACGCCAGATACGCAGTATTTT.

This clone was observed once. The gene calls are TRBV7-3 and TRBJ2-3, with D hard to call. The CDR3 is 13 amino acids. Germline CDR1 reads SGHTA; CDR2 reads FQGTGA. V was cut by 2 bases and J by 6 bases, with 9 bases left in between. CDR3 in amino acids: CASSLYNEDTQYF. DNA of the CDR3: TGTGCCAGCAGCTTATACAACGAGGATACGCAGTATTTT.

This rearrangement joins TRBV19 to TRBJ2-1, with D perhaps given as TRBD1 or TRBD2 (5 bases each). CDR3 length: 15 amino acids. V was cut by 4 bases and J by 5 bases, with 15 bases left in between. Germline V lookup: CDR1 LNHDA, CDR2 SQIVND (reference sequence). CDR3 amino acids: CASSKGSTGDNEQFF. As DNA, the CDR3 is TGTGCCAGTAGTAAGGGGTCCACCGGGGACAATGAGCAGTTCTTC. Based on the CDR3 plus reference TRBV19 and TRBJ2-1, the full variable domain is DGGITQSPKYLFRKEGQNVTLSCEQNLNHDAMYWYRQDPGQGLRLIYYSQIVNDFQKGDIAEGYSVSREKKESFPLTVTSAQKNPTAFYLCASSKGSTGDNEQFFGPGTRLTVL.

The gene calls are TRBV19 and TRBJ2-7; 11 nucleotides agree with TRBD1. Looked up from germline, CDR1 is LNHDA and CDR2 is SQIVND (reference sequence). The CDR3 is 17 amino acids. After removal of 4 bases from V and 0 bases from J, the junction contained 8 bases not matched to a gene. CDR3 coding DNA: TGTGCCAGTAGTAGGACCGGGACAGGGGGGGGCTCCTACGAGCAGTACTTC. This gives the protein CASSRTGTGGGSYEQYF.

V is TRBV10-1 and J is TRBJ2-3; D remains ambiguous. Per germline, CDR1 WNHNN and CDR2 SYGVQD (reference sequence). With 0 bases removed from V and 0 bases from J, the gap between germline ends came to 7 bases. The CDR3 runs to 15 residues. The CDR3 bases are TGCGCCAGCAGTGAGTCGCACGCTAGCACAGATACGCAGTATTTT. It codes for CASSESHASTDTQYF.

This CDR3 is CASSFGGGNEQFF. CDR3 sequence (DNA): TGTGCCAGCAGTTTCGGGGGAGGCAATGAGCAGTTCTTC. The chain couples TRBV27 to TRBJ2-1; D is perhaps TRBD2 (6 bases). The CDR3 is 13 amino acids. The ends were cut back, 3 bases at V and 6 bases at J, with 9 bases in the middle. CDR1 MNHEY and CDR2 SMNVEV come from the germline V gene (reference sequence).

V gene TRBV18 combines with J gene TRBJ2-7, with 8 bases that match TRBD1. The germline CDR1 and CDR2 sequences are KGHSH and LQKENI. V lost 3 bases, J lost 0 bases, and 7 bases stayed unmatched. The length of the CDR3 is 16 residues. Here the CDR3 reads CASSPRDRGSSYEQYF. CDR3 sequence (DNA): TGTGCCAGCTCACCCAGAGACAGGGGCAGCTCCTACGAGCAGTACTTC. The full variable domain, completed using reference TRBV18 and TRBJ2-7, is NAGVMQNPRHLVRRRGQEARLRCSPMKGHSHVYWYRQLPEEGLKFMVYLQKENIIDESGMPKERFSAEFPKEGPSILRIQQVVRGDSAAYFCASSPRDRGSSYEQYFGPGTRLTVT.

This chain uses TRBV9 with TRBJ1-1; 7 positions match TRBD1. The J segment lost 4 bases and the V segment lost 4 bases, leaving 7 bases of the junction unmatched. The CDR3 is 14 amino acids. Germline V lookup: CDR1 SGDLS, CDR2 YYNGEE. The chain's CDR3 is CASSLQGKSTEAFF. CDR3 nucleotide sequence: TGTGCCAGCAGCCTACAGGGGAAGAGCACTGAAGCTTTCTTT.

This chain joins TRBV30 and TRBJ1-1; perhaps TRBD1 as D (5 bases). The V gene lost 0 bases and the J gene lost 3 bases, with 11 bases spanning the gap. CDR3 length equals 14 residues. Germline CDR1 GTSNPN, CDR2 SVGIG (reference sequence). The chain's CDR3 is CAWSVWGVYTEAFF. The CDR3 bases are TGTGCCTGGAGTGTATGGGGGGTTTACACTGAAGCTTTCTTT.